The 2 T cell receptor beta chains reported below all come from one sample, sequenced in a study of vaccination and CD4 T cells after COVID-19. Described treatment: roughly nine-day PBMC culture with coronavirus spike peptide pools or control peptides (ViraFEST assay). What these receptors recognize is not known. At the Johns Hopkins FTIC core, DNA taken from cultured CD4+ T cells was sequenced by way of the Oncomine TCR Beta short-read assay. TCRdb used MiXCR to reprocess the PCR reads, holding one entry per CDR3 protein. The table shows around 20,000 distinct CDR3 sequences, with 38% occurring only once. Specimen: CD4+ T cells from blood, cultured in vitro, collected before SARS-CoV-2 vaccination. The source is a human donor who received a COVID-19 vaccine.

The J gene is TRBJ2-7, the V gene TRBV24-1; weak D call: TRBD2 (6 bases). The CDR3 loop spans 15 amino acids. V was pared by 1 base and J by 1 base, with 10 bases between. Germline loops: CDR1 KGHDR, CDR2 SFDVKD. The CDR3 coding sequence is TGTGCCACCAGTGATTTAGGAGGGGAGTCCTACGAGCAGTACTTC. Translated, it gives CATSDLGGESYEQYF.

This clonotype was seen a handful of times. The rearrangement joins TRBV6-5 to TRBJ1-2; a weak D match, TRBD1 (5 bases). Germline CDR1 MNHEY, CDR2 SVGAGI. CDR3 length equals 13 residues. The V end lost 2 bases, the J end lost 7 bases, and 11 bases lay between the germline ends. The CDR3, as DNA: TGTGCCAGCAGTTACGGGGGGAACGTTGGCTACACCTTC. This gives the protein CASSYGGNVGYTF.